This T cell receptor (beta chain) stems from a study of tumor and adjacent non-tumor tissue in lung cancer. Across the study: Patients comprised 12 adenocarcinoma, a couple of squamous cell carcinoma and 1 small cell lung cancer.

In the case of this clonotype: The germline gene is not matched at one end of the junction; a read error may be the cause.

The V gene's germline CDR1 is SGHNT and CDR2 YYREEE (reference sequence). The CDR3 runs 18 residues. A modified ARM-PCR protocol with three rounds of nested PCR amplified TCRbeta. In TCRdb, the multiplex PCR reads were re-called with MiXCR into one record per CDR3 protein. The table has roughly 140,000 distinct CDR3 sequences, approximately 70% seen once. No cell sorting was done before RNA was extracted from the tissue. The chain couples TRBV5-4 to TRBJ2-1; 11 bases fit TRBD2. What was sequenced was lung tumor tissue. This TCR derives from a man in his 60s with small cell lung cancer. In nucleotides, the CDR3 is TGTGCCAGCAGCAAAAAGACTAGCGGGACGGAGGATTACGATGAGCGGTTCTTC. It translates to CASSKKTSGTEDYDERFF.